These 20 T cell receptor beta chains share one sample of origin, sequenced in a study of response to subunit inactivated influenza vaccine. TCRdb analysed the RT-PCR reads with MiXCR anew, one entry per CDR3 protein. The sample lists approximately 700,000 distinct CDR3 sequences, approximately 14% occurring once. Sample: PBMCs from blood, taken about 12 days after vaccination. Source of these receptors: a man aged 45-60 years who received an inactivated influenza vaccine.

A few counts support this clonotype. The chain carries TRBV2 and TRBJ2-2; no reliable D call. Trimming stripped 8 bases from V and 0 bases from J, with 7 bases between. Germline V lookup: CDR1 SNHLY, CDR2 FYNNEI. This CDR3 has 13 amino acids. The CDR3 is CASRIANTGELFF. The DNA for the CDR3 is TGTGCCAGCCGGATCGCGAACACCGGGGAGCTGTTTTTT.

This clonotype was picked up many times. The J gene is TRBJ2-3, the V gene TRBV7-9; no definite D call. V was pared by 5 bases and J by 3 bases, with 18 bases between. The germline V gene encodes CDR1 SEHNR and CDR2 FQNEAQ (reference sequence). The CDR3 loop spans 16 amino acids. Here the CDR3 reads CASSPLAPLGTDTQYF. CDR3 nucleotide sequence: TGTGCCAGCAGCCCACTGGCACCGCTGGGTACAGATACGCAGTATTTT.

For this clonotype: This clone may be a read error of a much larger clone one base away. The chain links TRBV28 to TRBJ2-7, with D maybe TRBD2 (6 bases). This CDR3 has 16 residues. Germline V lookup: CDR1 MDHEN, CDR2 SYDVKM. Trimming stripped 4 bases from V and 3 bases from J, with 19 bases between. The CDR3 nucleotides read TGTGCCAGCAGTTGGCAGTCCCTAGCGCAGTACTACGAGCAGTACTTC. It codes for CASSWQSLAQYYEQYF.

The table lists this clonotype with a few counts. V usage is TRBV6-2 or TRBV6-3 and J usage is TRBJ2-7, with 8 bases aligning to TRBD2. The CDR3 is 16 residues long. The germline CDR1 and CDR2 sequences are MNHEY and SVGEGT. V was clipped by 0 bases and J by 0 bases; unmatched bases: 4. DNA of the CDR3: TGTGCCAGCAGTTACTCGGGCGGGGGGCCCTCCTACGAGCAGTACTTC. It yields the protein CASSYSGGGPSYEQYF.

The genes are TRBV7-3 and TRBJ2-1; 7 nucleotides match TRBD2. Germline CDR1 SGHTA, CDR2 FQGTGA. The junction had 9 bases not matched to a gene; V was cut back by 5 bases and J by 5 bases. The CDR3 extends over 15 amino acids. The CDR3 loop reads CASSLLASGDNEQFF. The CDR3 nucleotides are TGTGCCAGCAGCCTACTGGCTAGCGGCGACAATGAGCAGTTCTTC.

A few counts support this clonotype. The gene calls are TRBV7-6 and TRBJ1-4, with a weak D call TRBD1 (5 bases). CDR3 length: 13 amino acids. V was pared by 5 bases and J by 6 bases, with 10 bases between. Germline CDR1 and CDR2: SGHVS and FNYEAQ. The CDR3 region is CASSPGTDEKLFF. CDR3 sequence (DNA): TGTGCCAGCAGCCCCGGGACGGATGAAAAACTGTTTTTT. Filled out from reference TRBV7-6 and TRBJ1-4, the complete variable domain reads GAGVSQSPRYKVTKRGQDVALRCDPISGHVSLYWYRQALGQGPEFLTYFNYEAQQDKSGLPNDRFSAERPEGSISTLTIQRTEQRDSAMYRCASSPGTDEKLFFGSGTQLSVL.

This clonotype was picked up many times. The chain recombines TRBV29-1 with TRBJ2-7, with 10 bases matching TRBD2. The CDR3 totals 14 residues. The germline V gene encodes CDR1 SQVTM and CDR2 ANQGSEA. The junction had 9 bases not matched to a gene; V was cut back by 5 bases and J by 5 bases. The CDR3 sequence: CSVLAGLAIHEQYF. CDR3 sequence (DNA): TGCAGCGTTTTAGCGGGACTAGCGATCCACGAGCAGTACTTC.

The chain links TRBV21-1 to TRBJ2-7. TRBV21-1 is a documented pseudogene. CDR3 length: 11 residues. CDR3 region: CASSNQYEQYF. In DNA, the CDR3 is TGTGCCAGCAGCAACCAGTACGAGCAGTACTTC.

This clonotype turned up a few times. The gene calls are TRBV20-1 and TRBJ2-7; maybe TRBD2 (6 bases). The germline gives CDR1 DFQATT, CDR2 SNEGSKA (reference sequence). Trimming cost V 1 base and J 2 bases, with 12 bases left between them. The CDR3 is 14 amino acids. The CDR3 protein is CSARAFGGTYEQYF. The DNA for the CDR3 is TGCAGTGCTAGAGCATTTGGCGGGACCTACGAGCAGTACTTC.

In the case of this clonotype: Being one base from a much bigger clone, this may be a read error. The CDR3 loop reads CASSLIADTQYF. The CDR3 DNA reads as TGTGCCAGCAGTTTAATTGCAGATACGCAGTATTTT. The chain couples TRBV12-3 or TRBV12-4 to TRBJ2-3, with D hard to call. Trimming removed 2 bases from V and 4 bases from J, with 4 bases in between. This CDR3 has 12 amino acids.

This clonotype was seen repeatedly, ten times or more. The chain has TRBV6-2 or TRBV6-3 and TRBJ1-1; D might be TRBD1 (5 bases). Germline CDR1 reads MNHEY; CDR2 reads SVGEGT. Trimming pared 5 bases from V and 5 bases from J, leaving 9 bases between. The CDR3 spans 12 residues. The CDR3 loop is CASSNGGTEAFF. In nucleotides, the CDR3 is TGTGCCAGCAGTAACGGGGGTACTGAAGCTTTCTTT.

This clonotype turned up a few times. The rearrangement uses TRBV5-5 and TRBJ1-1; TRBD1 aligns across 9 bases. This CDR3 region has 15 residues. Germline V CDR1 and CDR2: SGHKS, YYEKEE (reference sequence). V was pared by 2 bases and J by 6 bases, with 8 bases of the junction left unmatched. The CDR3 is CASSLWDRDPPEAFF. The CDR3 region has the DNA TGTGCCAGCAGCTTATGGGACAGGGATCCCCCTGAAGCTTTCTTT.

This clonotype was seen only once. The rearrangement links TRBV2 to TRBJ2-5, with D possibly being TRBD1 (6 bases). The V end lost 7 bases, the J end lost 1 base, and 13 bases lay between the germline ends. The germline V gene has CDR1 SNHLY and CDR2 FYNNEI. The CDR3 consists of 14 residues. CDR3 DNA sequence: TGTGCCAGCAACCTAGGGACACCCCAAGAGACCCAGTACTTC. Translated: CASNLGTPQETQYF. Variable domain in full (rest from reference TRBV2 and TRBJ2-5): EPEVTQTPSHQVTQMGQEVILRCVPISNHLYFYWYRQILGQKVEFLVSFYNNEISEKSEIFDDQFSVERPDGSNFTLKIRSTKLEDSAMYFCASNLGTPQETQYFGPGTRLLVL.

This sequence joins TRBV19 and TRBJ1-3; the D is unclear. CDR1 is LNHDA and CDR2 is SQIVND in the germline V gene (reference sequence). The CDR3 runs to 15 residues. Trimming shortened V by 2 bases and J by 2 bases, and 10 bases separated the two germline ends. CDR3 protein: CASSISSGTGNTIYF. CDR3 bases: TGTGCCAGTAGTATATCTTCGGGGACTGGAAACACCATATATTTT.

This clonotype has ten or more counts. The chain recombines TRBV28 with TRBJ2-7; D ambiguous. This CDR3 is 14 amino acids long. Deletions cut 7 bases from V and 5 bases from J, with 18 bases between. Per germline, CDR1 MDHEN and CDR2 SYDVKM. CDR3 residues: CASTPEWRRHEQYF. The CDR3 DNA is TGTGCCAGCACCCCCGAGTGGCGACGACACGAGCAGTACTTC.

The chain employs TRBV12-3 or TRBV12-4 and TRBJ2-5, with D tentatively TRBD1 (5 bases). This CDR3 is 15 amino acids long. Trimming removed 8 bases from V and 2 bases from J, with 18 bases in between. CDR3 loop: CASSEAGYQQETQYF. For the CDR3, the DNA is TGTGCCAGCTCCGAGGCAGGGTATCAACAAGAGACCCAGTACTTC.

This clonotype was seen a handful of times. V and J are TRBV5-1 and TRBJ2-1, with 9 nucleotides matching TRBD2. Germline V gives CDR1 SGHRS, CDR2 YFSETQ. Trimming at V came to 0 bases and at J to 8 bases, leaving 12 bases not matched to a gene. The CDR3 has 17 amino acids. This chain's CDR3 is CASSLDLRGGPSDEQFF. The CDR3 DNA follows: TGCGCCAGCAGCTTGGATTTGCGGGGGGGCCCTTCGGATGAGCAGTTCTTC.

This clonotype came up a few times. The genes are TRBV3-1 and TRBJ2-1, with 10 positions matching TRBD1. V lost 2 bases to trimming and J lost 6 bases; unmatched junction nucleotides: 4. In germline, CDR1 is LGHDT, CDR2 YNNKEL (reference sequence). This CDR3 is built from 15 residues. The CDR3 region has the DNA TGTGCCAGCAGCCAACCAAGACAGGGGGCCAATGAGCAGTTCTTC. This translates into CASSQPRQGANEQFF.

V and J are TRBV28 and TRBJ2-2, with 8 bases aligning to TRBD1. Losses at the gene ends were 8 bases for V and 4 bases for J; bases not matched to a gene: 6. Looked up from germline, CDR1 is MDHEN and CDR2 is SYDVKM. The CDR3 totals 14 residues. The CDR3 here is CASLTGEVTGELFF. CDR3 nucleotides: TGTGCCAGCTTGACAGGGGAGGTCACCGGGGAGCTGTTTTTT.

The CDR3 nucleotides are TGCGCCAGCAGTACTACGGGACAAAGCAATCAGCCCCAGCATTTT. It translates to CASSTTGQSNQPQHF. The gene calls are TRBV10-2 and TRBJ1-5; D is perhaps TRBD1 (6 bases). V was clipped by 5 bases and J by 1 base, with 12 bases between them. This CDR3 has 15 residues. Germline values: CDR1 WSHSY, CDR2 SAAADI.